This paragraph covers one T cell receptor beta chain sequence. The antigen this receptor binds is unknown. Within one base of it there is no much larger clone, and no base qualities were kept. This entry belongs to a study of healthy donors' naive CD4 and CD8 T cells (dated by TCRdb to about 2015). About the investigation overall: Donor selection covered three age groups (20-25, 40-50 and 60-70 years) with roughly 6 people in each, and the resulting cohort had a mean age of about 44 and was half female. For TCR alpha, a new primer set was designed to cover all functional IMGT alpha gene variants, and the remainder of the protocol was kept the same as the beta-chain workflow. Rearranged TCR alpha and beta chains from naive CD4+ and CD8+ T cells were sequenced in the study to test how TCR variation relates to lineage commitment. Peripheral blood mononuclear cells were obtained from some 19 unrelated, healthy individuals. Donors were HLA-typed by sequencing at HLA-A, -B, -C, -DRB1, -DQB1 and -DPB1 using the SBTexcellerator protocol, an ABI3130xl analyzer and SBTengine software.

Cells with a CD4+CD8-CD45RO-CD45RA+ profile were isolated by FACS and defined as naive CD4+ T cells, and those with a CD8+CD4-CD45RA+CD27bright profile were defined as naive CD8+ T cells. The antibodies used for sorting targeted CD4 (RPA-T4), CD8 (SK1), CD27 (O323), CD45RA (HI100) and CD45RO (UCHL1). Study-wide conclusions, independent of this receptor: The study did not directly address possible repertoire bias arising from homeostatic proliferation of naive T cells. Because alpha and beta chains were sequenced in bulk and could not be paired, combined chain effects were not evaluated. Bias between naive CD4+ and CD8+ cells was reportedly observed for most V and J gene segments, consistently across donors and independently of HLA genotype. V genes, J genes and CDR3 charge together appeared to explain around 13% of CD4/CD8 propensity variance, in a largely additive manner. In both chains, CD4+ lineage was associated with a positively charged CDR3 and CD8+ lineage with a negatively charged CDR3.

Sequences DFQATT (CDR1) and SNEGSKA (CDR2) are obtained from the germline V gene (reference sequence). The CDR3 numbers 13 residues from cysteine through phenylalanine. Just the 39-base CDR3 DNA is kept, in frame starting at base 1. V loses 1 base at its end and J loses 8 bases; junction bases beyond the gene matches: 2. These reads were obtained on a 454 GS FLX Titanium. A previously published linear amplification protocol was used to construct TCR libraries from around 0.45 ug of total RNA. Sequencing was performed on the Roche/454 Genome Sequencer with Titanium chemistry. In the original analysis: 75,000 to 95,000 rearranged TCR alpha transcripts were sequenced from a few of the healthy donors. Unique TCR clonotypes were defined by the CDR3 junction under IMGT nomenclature, and duplicate transcripts were removed. In R 2.13.0, logistic regression modeled CD4 versus CD8 status on V and J genes, adjusting for donor effects, with Bonferroni correction for multiple testing. Through fastp at Q25 and MiXCR, TCRdb rebuilt clones from the public reads, retaining in-frame beta chains. Every entry covers one CDR3 protein and lists the most common genes and DNA from its rows. These V and J calls derive from TCRdb rather than the authors' analysis. This sample comprises about 180,000 distinct CDR3 sequences, about 74% of them detected only once. The ten top clones hold 2% to 2.5% of the sample.

This clonotype was obtained from a pool of human donors in good health; the sample pools cells from several healthy donors. The specimen was naive CD4+ and CD8+ T cells sorted from blood, pooled from several donors. The cell subset or site label on this specimen signifies: FACS-sorted naive CD4+ (CD45RO-CD45RA+) and naive CD8+ (CD45RA+CD27bright) T cells. This chain is built from TRBV20-1 and TRBJ2-4; the junction holds 10 bases that match TRBD2. The CDR3 has the sequence CSARGLAGDIQYF. The DNA sequence follows: TGCAGTGCTAGAGGACTAGCGGGCGACATTCAGTACTTC.